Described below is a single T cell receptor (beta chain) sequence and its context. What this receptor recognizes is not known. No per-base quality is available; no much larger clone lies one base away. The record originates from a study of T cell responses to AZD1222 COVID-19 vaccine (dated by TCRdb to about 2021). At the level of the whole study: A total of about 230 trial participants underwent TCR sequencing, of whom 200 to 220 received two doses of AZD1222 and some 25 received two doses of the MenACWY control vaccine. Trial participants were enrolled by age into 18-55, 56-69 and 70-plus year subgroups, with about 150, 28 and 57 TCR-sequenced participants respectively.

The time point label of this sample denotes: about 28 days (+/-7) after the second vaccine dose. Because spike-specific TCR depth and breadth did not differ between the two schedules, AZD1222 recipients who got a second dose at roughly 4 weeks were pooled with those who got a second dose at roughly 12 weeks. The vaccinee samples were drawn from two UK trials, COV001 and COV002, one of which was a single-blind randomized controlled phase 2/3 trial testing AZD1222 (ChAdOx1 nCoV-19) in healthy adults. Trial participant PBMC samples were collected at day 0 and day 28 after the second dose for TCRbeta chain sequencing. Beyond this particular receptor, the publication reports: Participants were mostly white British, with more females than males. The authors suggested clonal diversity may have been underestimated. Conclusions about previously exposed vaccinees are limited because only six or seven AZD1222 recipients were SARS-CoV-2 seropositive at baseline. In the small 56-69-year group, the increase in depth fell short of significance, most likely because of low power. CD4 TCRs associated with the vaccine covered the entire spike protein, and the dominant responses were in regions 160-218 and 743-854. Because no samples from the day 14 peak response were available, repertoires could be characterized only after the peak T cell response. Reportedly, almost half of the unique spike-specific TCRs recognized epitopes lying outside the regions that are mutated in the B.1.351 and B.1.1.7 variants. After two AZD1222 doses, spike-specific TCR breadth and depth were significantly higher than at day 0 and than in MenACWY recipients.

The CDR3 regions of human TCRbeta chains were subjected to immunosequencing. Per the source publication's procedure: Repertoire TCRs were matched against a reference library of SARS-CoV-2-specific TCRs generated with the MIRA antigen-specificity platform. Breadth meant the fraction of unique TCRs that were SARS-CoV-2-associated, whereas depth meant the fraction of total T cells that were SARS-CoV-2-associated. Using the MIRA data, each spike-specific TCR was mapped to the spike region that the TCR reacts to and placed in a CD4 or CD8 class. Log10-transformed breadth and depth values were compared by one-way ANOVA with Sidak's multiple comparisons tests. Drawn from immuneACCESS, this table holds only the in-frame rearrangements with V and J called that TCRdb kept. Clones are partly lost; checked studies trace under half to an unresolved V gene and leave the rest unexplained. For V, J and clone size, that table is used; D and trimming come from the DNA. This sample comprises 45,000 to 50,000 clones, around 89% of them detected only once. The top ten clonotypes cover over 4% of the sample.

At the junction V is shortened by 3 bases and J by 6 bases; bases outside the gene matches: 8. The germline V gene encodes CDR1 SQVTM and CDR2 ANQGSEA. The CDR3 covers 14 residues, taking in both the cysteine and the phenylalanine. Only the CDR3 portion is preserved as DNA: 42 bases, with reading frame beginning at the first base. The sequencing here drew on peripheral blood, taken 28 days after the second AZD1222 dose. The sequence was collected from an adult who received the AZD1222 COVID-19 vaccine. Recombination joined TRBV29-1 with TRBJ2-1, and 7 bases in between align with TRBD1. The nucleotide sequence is TGCAGCGTTGATTCCCAGGGGGAAGTCAATGAGCAGTTCTTC. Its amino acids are CSVDSQGEVNEQFF.